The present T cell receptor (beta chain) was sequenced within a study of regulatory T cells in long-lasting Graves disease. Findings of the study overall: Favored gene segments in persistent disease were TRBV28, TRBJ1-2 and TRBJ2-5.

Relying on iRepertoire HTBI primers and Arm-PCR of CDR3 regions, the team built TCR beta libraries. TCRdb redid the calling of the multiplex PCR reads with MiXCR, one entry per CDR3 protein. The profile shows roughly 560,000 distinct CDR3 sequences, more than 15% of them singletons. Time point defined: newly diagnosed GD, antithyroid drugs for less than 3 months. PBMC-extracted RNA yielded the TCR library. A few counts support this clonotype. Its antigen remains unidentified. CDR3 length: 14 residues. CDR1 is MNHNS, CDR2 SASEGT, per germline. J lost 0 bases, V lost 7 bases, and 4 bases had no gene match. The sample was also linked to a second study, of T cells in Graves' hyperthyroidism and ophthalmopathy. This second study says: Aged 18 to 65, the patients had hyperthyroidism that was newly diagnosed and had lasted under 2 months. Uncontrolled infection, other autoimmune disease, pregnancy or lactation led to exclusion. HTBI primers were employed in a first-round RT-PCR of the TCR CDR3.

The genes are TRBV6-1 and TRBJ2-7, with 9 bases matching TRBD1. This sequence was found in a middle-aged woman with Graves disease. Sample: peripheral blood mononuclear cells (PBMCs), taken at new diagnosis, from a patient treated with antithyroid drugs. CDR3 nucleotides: TGTGCCAGCAAAATGGGACAGGGCTCCTACGAGCAGTACTTC. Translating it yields CASKMGQGSYEQYF.